Sequencing of this TCR beta chain was carried out in a study of T cell responses to AZD1222 COVID-19 vaccine. Study-wide points: White British donors predominated, females outnumbered males, and clonal diversity was possibly underestimated. Only a handful of AZD1222 recipients tested seropositive at baseline. The reported proportion of spike-specific TCRs targeting unmutated variant regions was nearly half. Among vaccine-associated CD4 TCRs, coverage spanned spike, with dominance at 160-218 and 743-854.

Details on this clone: Its antigen is not identified.

Germline lookup yields CDR1 SGHVS and CDR2 FQNEAQ. The CDR3 is made up of 18 amino acids. V lost 4 bases, J lost 4 bases, and 10 bases stayed unmatched. Data came from immunoSEQ multiplex PCR; TCRdb stores just in-frame clones and leaves some out. The sample consists of over 100,000 clones, 85% to 90% of them appearing once. The chain links TRBV7-8 to TRBJ2-1; 13 bases align to TRBD2. Sequenced material: peripheral blood, taken on day 0 of AZD1222 vaccination. The TCR sequence derives from an adult in good health. CDR3 in DNA: TGTGCCAGCAGCTCATCCCCATGGACTAGCGGGAGATACAATGAGCAGTTCTTC. It translates to CASSSSPWTSGRYNEQFF.